This T cell receptor (beta chain) is from a study of T cell changes during pregnancy in multiple sclerosis. Repertoires were generated with immunoSEQ multiplex PCR, while TCRdb's copy carries only in-frame clones and drops some. Of 50,000 to 70,000 clones listed, roughly 92% are singletons. This material consisted of peripheral blood, taken in the second trimester of pregnancy. The receptor was isolated from a female donor with multiple sclerosis, enrolled in a pregnancy study.

The CDR3 bases are TGTGCCAGCAGCCTATCACGGCCGGGACAGGGGAGTTCACCCCTCCACTTT. Translated, it gives CASSLSRPGQGSSPLHF. The chain has TRBV28 and TRBJ1-6; 10 bases fit TRBD1. Germline CDR1 MDHEN, CDR2 SYDVKM. The CDR3 contains 17 residues. Unmatched junction bases numbered 14, after V lost 6 bases and J lost 9 bases. Using reference TRBV28 and TRBJ1-6 for the parts outside the CDR3, the full variable domain is DVKVTQSSRYLVKRTGEKVFLECVQDMDHENMFWYRQDPGLGLRLIYFSYDVKMKEKGDIPEGYSVSREKKERFSLILESASTNQTSMYLCASSLSRPGQGSSPLHFGNGTRLTVT.